The source of this T cell receptor (beta chain) is a study of OX40 agonist ivuxolimab in advanced cancers. Background for the entire study: Ivuxolimab was a fully human IgG2 agonistic monoclonal antibody targeting the costimulatory receptor OX40 (CD134). In the dose-escalation cohort, about four fifths of patients were male, and the mean age was roughly 60 years with a range of about 20 to 90. Prior anti-PD-1, anti-PD-L1 or anti-CTLA-4 therapy was permitted, and 40% of dose-escalation patients had received checkpoint inhibitors. Intravenous ivuxolimab was administered to patients every 2 weeks at six dose levels: 0.01, 0.1, 0.3, 1.5, 3 and 10 mg/kg. The paper reports the monotherapy dose-escalation portion (N = 52 patients) of the phase I ivuxolimab trial. The point of sequencing TCRbeta in the periphery was to test whether ivuxolimab changed TCR sequence diversity and drove clonal T-cell expansion. Of the roughly 51 patients in dose escalation, 19 had hepatocellular carcinoma, some 15 had melanoma, 9 had renal cell carcinoma and 9 had head and neck cancer. Partial responses occurred in three dose-escalation patients: two with cutaneous melanoma and one with hepatocellular carcinoma.

This clone has just one count. The target of this receptor is not known. Lacking the conserved final phenylalanine or tryptophan, this CDR3 likely reflects a read error. Because the CDR3's place on the DNA is in doubt, the DNA is left out and the CDR3 is given as listed by TCRdb. Patients with a history of autoimmune disease or receiving systemic immunosuppression were excluded from the trial. In every dose cohort, peripheral blood was drawn for TCR sequencing at baseline, cycle 4 day 1, and cycle 7 day 1. Samples were obtained from an open-label, multicenter, first-in-human phase I dose-escalation trial of ivuxolimab. Adults with locally advanced or metastatic melanoma, renal cell, hepatocellular, or head and neck squamous cell carcinoma were enrolled in the trial. Before TCR sequencing, CD4+ T cells and CD8+ T cells from peripheral blood were sorted into separate populations. Inclusive of both ends, the CDR3 amounts to 12 amino acids. Looking up the germline V gene yields CDR1 MNHGY and CDR2 SAAAGT.

Genomic DNA was extracted from sorted cells for sequencing of the TCRbeta CDR3 region. The immunoSEQ Assay was used to sequence the TCRbeta CDR3 regions. The table comes from immuneACCESS by way of TCRdb, which keeps in-frame sequences with V and J called. Part of the clones is missing from these tables; in studies checked, under half for an unresolved V gene and the rest for unknown reasons. The sample yields tens of thousands of clones; about 85% were counted once. The ten largest clones take up roughly 35% of the sample. On the study overall, not on this receptor specifically: Partial responders in the 0.1-3.0 mg/kg groups had among the lowest normalized peripheral clonal expansion, especially among CD8+ T cells. Which antigens the clonally expanded peripheral T cells were specific for was not determined. On average, CD8+ T cells showed more expanded clones than CD4+ T cells after ivuxolimab. Low levels of normalized T-cell clonal expansion were also seen in some nonresponding patients. At doses from 0.1 to 3.0 mg/kg, clonal expansion was seen in both CD4+ and CD8+ blood T cells between baseline and week 6.

The material sequenced was CD4+ or CD8+ T cells sorted from blood, taken in a trial of the OX40 agonist ivuxolimab. The sequence came from an adult with an advanced solid tumor such as melanoma, head and neck, liver or kidney cancer. The chain couples TRBV6-8 to TRBJ2-4; no check of the table's D call, TRBD2, against the DNA was made. The CDR3 reads as follows: CASSYSPGLAGT.